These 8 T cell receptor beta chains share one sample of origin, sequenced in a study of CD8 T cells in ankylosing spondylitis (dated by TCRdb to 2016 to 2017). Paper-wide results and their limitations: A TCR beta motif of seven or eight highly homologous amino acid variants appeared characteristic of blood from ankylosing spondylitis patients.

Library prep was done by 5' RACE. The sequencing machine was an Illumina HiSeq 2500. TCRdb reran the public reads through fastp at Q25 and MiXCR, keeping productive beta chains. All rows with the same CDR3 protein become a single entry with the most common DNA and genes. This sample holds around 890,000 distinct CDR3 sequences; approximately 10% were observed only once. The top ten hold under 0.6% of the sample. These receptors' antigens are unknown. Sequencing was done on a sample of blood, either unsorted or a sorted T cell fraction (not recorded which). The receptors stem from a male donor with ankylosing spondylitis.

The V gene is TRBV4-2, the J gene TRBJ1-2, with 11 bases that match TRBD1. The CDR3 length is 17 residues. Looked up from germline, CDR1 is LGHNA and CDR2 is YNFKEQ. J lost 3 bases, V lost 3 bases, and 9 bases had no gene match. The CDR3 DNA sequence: TGTGCCAGCAGCCACGATGCACGGACAGGGGGCGACTATGGCTACACCTTC. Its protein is CASSHDARTGGDYGYTF.

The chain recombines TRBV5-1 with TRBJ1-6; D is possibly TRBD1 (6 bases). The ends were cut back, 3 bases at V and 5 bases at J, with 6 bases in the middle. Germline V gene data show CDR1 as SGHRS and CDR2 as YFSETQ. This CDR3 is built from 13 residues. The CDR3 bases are TGCGCCAGCAGCTGGGACAATAATTCACCCCTCCACTTT. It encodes CASSWDNNSPLHF.

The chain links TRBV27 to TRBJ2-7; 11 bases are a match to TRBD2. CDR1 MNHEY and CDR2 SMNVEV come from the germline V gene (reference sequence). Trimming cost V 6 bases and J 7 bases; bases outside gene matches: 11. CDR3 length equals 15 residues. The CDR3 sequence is CASSREVAGGREQYF. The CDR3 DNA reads TGTGCCAGCAGCCGGGAGGTAGCGGGAGGGAGAGAGCAGTACTTC.

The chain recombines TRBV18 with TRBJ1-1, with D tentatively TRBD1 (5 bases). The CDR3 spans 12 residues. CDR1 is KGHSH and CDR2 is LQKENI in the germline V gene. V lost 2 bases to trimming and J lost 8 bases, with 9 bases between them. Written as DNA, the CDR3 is TGTGCCAGCTCACCATGGTCAGGGGAAGCTTTCTTT. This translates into CASSPWSGEAFF.

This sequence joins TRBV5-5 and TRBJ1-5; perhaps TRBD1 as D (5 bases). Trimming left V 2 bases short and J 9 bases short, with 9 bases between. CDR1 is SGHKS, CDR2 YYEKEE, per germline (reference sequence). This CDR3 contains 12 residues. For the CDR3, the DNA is TGTGCCAGCAGCTTCGCTGGGGGGCCCCAGCATTTT. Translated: CASSFAGGPQHF.

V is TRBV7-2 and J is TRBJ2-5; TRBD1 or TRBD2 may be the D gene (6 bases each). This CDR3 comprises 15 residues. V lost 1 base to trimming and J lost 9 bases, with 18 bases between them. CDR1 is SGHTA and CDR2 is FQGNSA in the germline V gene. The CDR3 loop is CASSLGWGAPRAQYF. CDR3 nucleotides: TGTGCCAGCAGCTTAGGGTGGGGGGCACCGAGGGCCCAGTACTTC. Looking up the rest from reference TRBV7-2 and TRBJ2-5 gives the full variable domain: GAGVSQSPSNKVTEKGKDVELRCDPISGHTALYWYRQSLGQGLEFLIYFQGNSAPDKSGLPSDRFSAERTGGSVSTLTIQRTQQEDSAVYLCASSLGWGAPRAQYFGPGTRLLVL.

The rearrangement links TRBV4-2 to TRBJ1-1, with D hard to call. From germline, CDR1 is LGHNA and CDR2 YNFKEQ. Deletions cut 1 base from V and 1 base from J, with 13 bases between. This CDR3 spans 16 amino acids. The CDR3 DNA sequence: TGTGCCAGCAGCCAAGCGGGTACGGGAGGGAACACTGAAGCTTTCTTT. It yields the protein CASSQAGTGGNTEAFF.

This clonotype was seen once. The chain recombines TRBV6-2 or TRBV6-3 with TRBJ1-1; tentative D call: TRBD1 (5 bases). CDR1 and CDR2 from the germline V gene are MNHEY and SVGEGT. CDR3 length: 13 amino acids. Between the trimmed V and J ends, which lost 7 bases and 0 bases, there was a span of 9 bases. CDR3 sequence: CASNRQLNTEAFF. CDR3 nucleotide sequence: TGTGCCAGCAACCGACAGTTGAACACTGAAGCTTTCTTT.